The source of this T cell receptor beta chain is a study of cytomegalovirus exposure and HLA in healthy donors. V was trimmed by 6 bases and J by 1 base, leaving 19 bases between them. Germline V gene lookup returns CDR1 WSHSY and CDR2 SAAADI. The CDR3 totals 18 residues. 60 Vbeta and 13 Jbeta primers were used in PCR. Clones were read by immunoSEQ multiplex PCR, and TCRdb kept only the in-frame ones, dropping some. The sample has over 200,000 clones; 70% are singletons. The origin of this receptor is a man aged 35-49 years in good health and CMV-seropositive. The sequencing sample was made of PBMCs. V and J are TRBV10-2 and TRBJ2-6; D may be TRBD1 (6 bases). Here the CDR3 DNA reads TGCGCCAGCAGGGAGATGTCAGGGGCCGTATCTGGGGCCAACGTCCTGACTTTC. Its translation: CASREMSGAVSGANVLTF.